Included here is one T cell receptor beta chain sequence, with context. The CDR3 covers 13 residues. Trimming took off 7 bases at V and 2 bases at J, with 11 bases between the two ends. Looked up from germline, CDR1 is ENHRY and CDR2 is SYGVKD. Primers for the PCR totalled 60 Vbeta and 13 Jbeta. Assay used: immunoSEQ multiplex PCR; TCRdb lists only in-frame clones, some missing. Of over 150,000 clones detected, 65% to 75% appear once; the ten largest clones hold 4% to 5%. These data are taken from a study of cytomegalovirus exposure and HLA in healthy donors. The rearrangement links TRBV10-3 to TRBJ1-2, with D unresolved. The source material was PBMCs. The sequence was collected from a man between 25 and 39 years old in good health and CMV-seropositive. The CDR3 bases are TGTGCCATCACGGAGGCGGGGAACTATGGCTACACCTTC. Its translation: CAITEAGNYGYTF.